The 18 T cell receptor beta chains reported below all come from one sample, sequenced in a study of shared T cell receptors in the human thymus. Generated by immunoSEQ multiplex PCR, the TCRdb table keeps only in-frame clones and is missing some. Here the sample spans about 660,000 clones, 80% to 90% being singletons. These data were also filed under a second study, of human thymus T cells.

Sequenced sample: thymocytes. The receptor source for this set is a boy under three years old with a congenital heart defect.

This sequence joins TRBV6-5 and TRBJ2-3; possibly TRBD2 for D (6 bases). The length of the CDR3 is 13 residues. Germline CDR1 and CDR2: MNHEY and SVGAGI. The V end was cut by 4 bases, the J end by 4 bases, with 9 bases between. CDR3 nucleotide sequence: TGTGCCAGCAGTTCCGGGAGTCCAGATACGCAGTATTTT. Translated, it gives CASSSGSPDTQYF.

The gene calls are TRBV7-6 and TRBJ1-5; 8 nucleotides agree with TRBD1. This CDR3 has 14 residues. Germline V gives CDR1 SGHVS, CDR2 FNYEAQ. V dropped 5 bases and J dropped 7; count of bases not matched to a gene: 7. CDR3 coding DNA: TGTGCCAGCAGCCGGACAGGGAAGCAACAGCCCCAGCATTTT. It encodes CASSRTGKQQPQHF. Using reference TRBV7-6 and TRBJ1-5 for the parts outside the CDR3, the full variable domain is GAGVSQSPRYKVTKRGQDVALRCDPISGHVSLYWYRQALGQGPEFLTYFNYEAQQDKSGLPNDRFSAERPEGSISTLTIQRTEQRDSAMYRCASSRTGKQQPQHFGDGTRLSIL.

This chain connects TRBV4-3 to TRBJ1-2, with 7 bases identical to TRBD1. V was clipped by 2 bases and J by 2 bases; unmatched bases: 5. CDR3 size: 15 residues. Germline assignment: CDR1 LGHNA and CDR2 YSLEER. The CDR3 spells CASSQWGQQNYGYTF. CDR3 coding DNA: TGCGCCAGCAGCCAATGGGGACAGCAGAACTATGGCTACACCTTC.

J is TRBJ1-3 and V is TRBV29-1, with no clear D. The V end was cut by 0 bases, the J end by 4 bases, with 13 bases between. This CDR3 has 15 residues. Germline V gene data show CDR1 as SQVTM and CDR2 as ANQGSEA. For the CDR3, the DNA is TGCAGCGTTGAAGATGAAACGGAGCCGGGAAACACCATATATTTT. It specifies CSVEDETEPGNTIYF. The variable domain in full, completed from reference TRBV29-1 and TRBJ1-3, reads SAVISQKPSRDICQRGTSLTIQCQVDSQVTMMFWYRQQPGQSLTLIATANQGSEATYESGFVIDKFPISRPNLTFSTLTVSNMSPEDSSIYLCSVEDETEPGNTIYFGEGSWLTVV.

The rearrangement joins TRBV21-1 to TRBJ1-1. TRBV21-1 is a recognized pseudogene. This CDR3 is 17 amino acids long. The CDR3 nucleotides are TGTGCCAGCAGCAAAGTAAAAGTTCCGGGAAAGAACACTGAAGCTTTCTTT. This encodes CASSKVKVPGKNTEAFF.

The CDR3 region is CASSFPGGRYTF. CDR3 nucleotides: TGTGCCAGCAGCTTCCCAGGGGGCCGCTACACCTTC. The rearrangement joins TRBV7-4 to TRBJ1-2, with TRBD1 identical over 8 bases. After removal of 3 bases from V and 9 bases from J, the junction contained 3 bases not matched to a gene. This CDR3 is built from 12 residues. The germline CDR1 and CDR2 sequences are SGHVT and SQSDAQ.

This clone was counted once. A junction end diverges from the germline sequence, so it may reflect a read error. This CDR3 is also generated by other DNA sequences in the sample. The chain combines TRBV5-6 with TRBJ1-6, with 10 bases aligning to TRBD1. The CDR3 contains 17 residues. Germline CDR1 SGHDT, CDR2 YYEEEE. The CDR3 loop reads CASSPGQGISYNSPLHF. CDR3 bases: TGTGCCAGCAGCCCGGGACAGGGGATCTCCTATAATTCCCCCCTCCACTTT. Variable domain in full (rest from reference TRBV5-6 and TRBJ1-6): DAGVTQSPTHLIKTRGQQVTLRCSPKSGHDTVSWYQQALGQGPQFIFQYYEEEERQRGNFPDRFSGHQFPNYSSELNVNALLLGDSALYLCASSPGQGISYNSPLHFGNGTRLTVT.

The rearrangement links TRBV5-6 to TRBJ2-7; 10 bases are shared with TRBD1. Germline trimming cut 6 bases from V and 5 bases from J; bases unmatched to any gene: 14. CDR3 size: 16 residues. The V gene's germline CDR1 is SGHDT and CDR2 YYEEEE. The CDR3 sequence is CASTSGDRGFTHEQYF. In DNA, the CDR3 is TGTGCCAGCACCTCCGGGGACAGGGGATTTACTCACGAGCAGTACTTC.

The gene calls are TRBV4-3 and TRBJ1-1; TRBD1 matches at 10 bases. This CDR3 is built from 16 residues. CDR1 and CDR2 from the germline V gene are LGHNA and YSLEER. V was pared by 4 bases and J by 4 bases, with 9 bases of the junction left unmatched. The CDR3 DNA reads as TGCGCCAGCAGCCGGACAGGGGGTTGGTATCGCACTGAAGCTTTCTTT. It is translated as CASSRTGGWYRTEAFF.

The chain joins TRBV30 to TRBJ1-2, with TRBD1 matching 8 bases. There are 17 residues in the CDR3. The germline gives CDR1 GTSNPN, CDR2 SVGIG (reference sequence). Trimming cost V 2 bases and J 0 bases; bases outside gene matches: 11. The CDR3 DNA follows: TGTGCCTGGAGTATTAGTTGGCGGACAGGGACTAACTATGGCTACACCTTC. The encoded protein is CAWSISWRTGTNYGYTF.

The J gene is TRBJ1-1, the V gene TRBV30, with TRBD1 matching over 7 bases. V lost 0 bases and J lost 3; bases outside the gene matches: 10. CDR1 GTSNPN and CDR2 SVGIG come from the germline V gene (reference sequence). This CDR3 comprises 16 residues. This CDR3 is CAWSVTERGHDTEAFF. The CDR3 nucleotides are TGTGCCTGGAGTGTAACCGAAAGGGGGCACGACACTGAAGCTTTCTTT.

This chain links TRBV30 with TRBJ2-1; 8 nucleotides agree with TRBD2. This CDR3 region has 16 residues. With 4 bases clipped from V and 8 bases from J, the junction kept 16 bases outside the gene matches. In germline, CDR1 is GTSNPN, CDR2 SVGIG (reference sequence). Here the CDR3 DNA reads TGTGCCTGGAATAGAGGGCTAGCGGGCCGGTGGGATGAGCAGTTCTTC. Its protein is CAWNRGLAGRWDEQFF.

V and J are TRBV7-2 and TRBJ2-2, with D tentatively TRBD1 (5 bases). CDR3 length equals 17 residues. Trimming shortened V by 2 bases and J by 0 bases, and 13 bases separated the two germline ends. The germline V gene has CDR1 SGHTA and CDR2 FQGNSA. The CDR3 reads CASSLTGKHTNTGELFF. CDR3 sequence (DNA): TGTGCCAGCAGCTTAACAGGAAAACATACGAACACCGGGGAGCTGTTTTTT.

The sample holds a few counts of this clone. The chain combines TRBV30 with TRBJ1-1; D gene unclear. The CDR3 contains 12 residues. The ends were cut back, 4 bases at V and 1 base at J, with 7 bases in the middle. Per germline, CDR1 GTSNPN and CDR2 SVGIG (reference sequence). CDR3 region: CAWIQENTEAFF. CDR3 in DNA: TGTGCCTGGATTCAGGAGAACACTGAAGCTTTCTTT.

The V call is TRBV7-9, the J call TRBJ1-2, with 8 bases aligning to TRBD1. There are 12 residues in the CDR3. V shed 5 bases, J shed 7 bases, and the junction held 3 bases outside the gene matches. The germline CDR1 and CDR2 sequences are SEHNR and FQNEAQ (reference sequence). This CDR3 is CASSQDRGGYTF. CDR3 in DNA: TGTGCCAGCAGCCAAGACAGGGGTGGCTACACCTTC.

The chain employs TRBV7-8 and TRBJ2-6; D perhaps matches TRBD1 (6 bases). The CDR3 runs to 19 residues. With 10 bases removed from V and 1 base from J, the gap between germline ends came to 26 bases. Germline CDR1 is SGHVS and CDR2 is FQNEAQ. The CDR3 here is CAILRSGGGDYSGANVLTF. DNA for the CDR3: TGTGCCATCCTGAGGAGTGGTGGGGGCGACTATTCTGGGGCCAACGTCCTGACTTTC.

The J gene is TRBJ2-3, the V gene TRBV7-2; 15 bases line up with TRBD2. Germline V gene data show CDR1 as SGHTA and CDR2 as FQGNSA. J lost 1 base, V lost 5 bases, and 10 bases had no gene match. The CDR3 is 19 amino acids. The CDR3 loop reads CASSRYGLAGGGGTDTQYF. DNA of the CDR3: TGTGCCAGCAGCCGTTATGGACTAGCGGGAGGGGGTGGCACAGATACGCAGTATTTT.

The chain carries TRBV15 and TRBJ1-4; D perhaps matches TRBD1 (6 bases). The germline V gene has CDR1 LNHNV and CDR2 YYDKDF (reference sequence). CDR3 size: 15 residues. The V end lost 5 bases, the J end lost 8 bases, and 18 bases lay between the germline ends. CDR3 in amino acids: CATSGGLGGGEKLFF. Here the CDR3 DNA reads TGTGCCACCAGCGGGGGACTAGGGGGTGGCGAAAAACTGTTTTTT.